This TCR beta chain was profiled in a study of identical twins. General study findings and limits: For cord blood, abundant beta clonotypes had fewer insertions, unlike memory repertoires, which showed none. Weaker excess sharing between twins was seen in beta out-of-frame sequences.

Ten or more counts support this clonotype. The antigen is undetermined. From the 5' RACE reads, TCRdb called clonotypes with MiXCR, one entry per CDR3 protein. The sample holds some 270,000 distinct CDR3 sequences, 6.5% to 9.5% seen once. Healthy Caucasians made up all donors. The same specimen was also included in a second study, on yellow fever vaccine responses in identical twins. That study reports: In identical twins, vaccine T cell responses appeared partly shared and partly individual.

This TCR derives from a woman between 18 and 30 years old in good health. The specimen sequenced was CD8+ T cells sorted from blood.

The CDR3 DNA is TGTGCCAGCAGCTTCGCAGGCGTGTACCAAGAGACCCAGTACTTC. Its translation: CASSFAGVYQETQYF. The V and J genes are TRBV11-2 and TRBJ2-5; D not resolved. With 3 bases removed from V and 0 bases from J, the gap between germline ends came to 11 bases. Germline lookup yields CDR1 SGHAT and CDR2 FQNNGV. The CDR3 is made up of 15 amino acids.